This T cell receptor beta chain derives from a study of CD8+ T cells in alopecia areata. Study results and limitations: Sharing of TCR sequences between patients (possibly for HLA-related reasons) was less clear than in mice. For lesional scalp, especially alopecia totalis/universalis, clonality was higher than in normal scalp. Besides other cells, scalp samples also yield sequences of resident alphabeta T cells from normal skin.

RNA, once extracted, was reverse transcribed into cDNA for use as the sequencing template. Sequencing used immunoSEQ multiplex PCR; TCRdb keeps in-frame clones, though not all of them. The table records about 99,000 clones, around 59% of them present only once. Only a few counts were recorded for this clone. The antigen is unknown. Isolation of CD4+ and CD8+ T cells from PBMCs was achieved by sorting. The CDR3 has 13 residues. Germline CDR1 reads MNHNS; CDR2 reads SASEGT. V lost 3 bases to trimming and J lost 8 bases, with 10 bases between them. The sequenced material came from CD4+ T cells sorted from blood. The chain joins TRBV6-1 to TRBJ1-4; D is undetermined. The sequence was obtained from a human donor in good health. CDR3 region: CASSDWVVEKLFF. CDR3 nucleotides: TGTGCCAGCAGTGATTGGGTGGTCGAAAAACTGTTTTTT.